The clone carrying this T cell receptor (beta chain) was recorded once. No antigen is known for it. TCRdb keeps only in-frame clones here, not all; method: immunoSEQ multiplex PCR. The sample has approximately 900 clones, around 73% seen once. The tumor samples were collected prior to definitive surgery or chemotherapy. The CDR3 length is 15 residues. CDR1 is MNHEY, CDR2 SMNVEV, per germline (reference sequence). The V end lost 5 bases, the J end lost 0 bases, and 12 bases lay between the germline ends. The entry originates in a study of high-grade serous ovarian cancer treatment subgroups. Study-level information: Mean per sample: approximately 14,000 reads, 7,400 or so unique TCR beta rearrangements. Study conclusions and caveats: Repertoire similarity ranged roughly 0.1 to 0.85 between tumors of one patient. Clonal relatedness tracked neoantigen level, and by trend copy number and mutation load. Without spatial data, bulk sequencing limits insight into HGSC tumor diversity.

Sequenced: tumor tissue. The TCR comes from a human donor with high-grade serous ovarian cancer. The gene calls are TRBV27 and TRBJ2-3; D gene ambiguous. The CDR3 loop reads CASSTVSLSTDTQYF. CDR3 DNA sequence: TGTGCCAGCAGTACGGTTTCCTTAAGCACAGATACGCAGTATTTT.